These T cell receptor beta chains were read from a single sample in a study of T-cell memory formation after mild COVID-19. TCRdb called the 5' RACE reads again in MiXCR, with one record for every CDR3 protein. This sample has 650 to 850 distinct CDR3 sequences; approximately 30% occur once, and the top ten carry roughly 10%. The sequencing sample was made of PBMCs or a T cell subset sorted from them (not recorded which). The receptors derive from an adult who had mild COVID-19 (a few samples of this study predate the infection). Cell type and time point are not known. Each CDR3 is given with its conserved first and last residue. The order of the fields is V gene, D gene, J gene, clone size, CDR3 DNA, CDR3 protein. D genes are given only for firm matches. Clone size is stated in some rows and not others, as once, few, many or a class when expanded.

V gene: TRBV4-3; D gene: .; J gene: TRBJ1-1; clone size: large; CDR3 DNA: TGCGCCAGCAGCCAAGATCTTCGGGGGCCGGGAGAAGCTTTCTTT; CDR3 protein: CASSQDLRGPGEAFF
V gene: TRBV7-3; D gene: .; J gene: TRBJ2-2; clone size: .; CDR3 DNA: TGTGCCAGCAGCCCTCACTATGGCGGGGAGCTGTTTTTT; CDR3 protein: CASSPHYGGELFF
V gene: TRBV18; D gene: TRBD1; J gene: TRBJ2-7; clone size: .; CDR3 DNA: TGTGCCAGTGGTCACGGGACAGGGTACGAGCAGTACTTC; CDR3 protein: CASGHGTGYEQYF
V gene: TRBV20-1; D gene: TRBD2; J gene: TRBJ2-7; clone size: .; CDR3 DNA: TGCAGTGCTAGAGATAGGACTAGCGGCCACGAGCAGTACTTC; CDR3 protein: CSARDRTSGHEQYF
V gene: TRBV25-1; D gene: .; J gene: TRBJ1-1; clone size: large; CDR3 DNA: TGTGCCAGCAGATCTCTAGGGTCTGAAGCTTTCTTT; CDR3 protein: CASRSLGSEAFF
V gene: TRBV6-5; D gene: .; J gene: TRBJ1-2; clone size: large; CDR3 DNA: TGTGCCAGCACCATAGCACCGAACTATGGCTACACCTTC; CDR3 protein: CASTIAPNYGYTF
V gene: TRBV20-1; D gene: TRBD2; J gene: TRBJ2-1; clone size: large; CDR3 DNA: TGCAGTGCTAGCCCTGGACGGGAGGTATCCTACAATGAGCAGTTCTTC; CDR3 protein: CSASPGREVSYNEQFF
V gene: TRBV5-5; D gene: .; J gene: TRBJ2-3; clone size: .; CDR3 DNA: TGTGCCAGCAGTATTGTGTGGCTTAGCACAGATACGCAGTATTTT; CDR3 protein: CASSIVWLSTDTQYF
V gene: TRBV4-1; D gene: TRBD1; J gene: TRBJ2-6; clone size: large; CDR3 DNA: TGCGCCAGCAGTTTTAATCTCCCTCTGGGACAGGGATCCTCTGGGGCCAACGTCCTGACTTTC; CDR3 protein: CASSFNLPLGQGSSGANVLTF
V gene: TRBV12-3/TRBV12-4; D gene: .; J gene: TRBJ2-2; clone size: large; CDR3 DNA: TGTGCCAGCAGCATAGCGGAGTACACCGGGGAGCTGTTTTTT; CDR3 protein: CASSIAEYTGELFF
V gene: TRBV6-5; D gene: .; J gene: TRBJ1-3; clone size: medium-sized; CDR3 DNA: TGTGCCAGCAGTTACAGTCGTTGGCAGTCAGGAAACACCATATATTTT; CDR3 protein: CASSYSRWQSGNTIYF
V gene: TRBV28; D gene: .; J gene: TRBJ1-1; clone size: medium-sized; CDR3 DNA: TGTGCCAGCAGTTTTTCACCTCTCACAGGGTGGGCTGAAGCTTTCTTT; CDR3 protein: CASSFSPLTGWAEAFF
V gene: TRBV6-5; D gene: TRBD2; J gene: TRBJ2-5; clone size: large; CDR3 DNA: TGTGCCAGCAGTCCCGGACTAGCGGAGGCCGGGGAGACCCAGTACTTC; CDR3 protein: CASSPGLAEAGETQYF
V gene: TRBV24-1; D gene: .; J gene: TRBJ2-2; clone size: large; CDR3 DNA: TGTGCCACCAGTGACACACACAGGGCCCGCACCGGGGAGCTGTTTTTT; CDR3 protein: CATSDTHRARTGELFF
V gene: TRBV7-9; D gene: .; J gene: TRBJ2-7; clone size: medium-sized; CDR3 DNA: TGTGCCAGCAGCAAGACAGGAACCAACGAGCAGTACTTC; CDR3 protein: CASSKTGTNEQYF
V gene: TRBV19; D gene: .; J gene: TRBJ2-7; clone size: medium-sized; CDR3 DNA: TGTGCCAGTAGTACGGGACACGGGCCTTCCTACGAGCAGTACTTC; CDR3 protein: CASSTGHGPSYEQYF
V gene: TRBV6-1; D gene: .; J gene: TRBJ2-7; clone size: large; CDR3 DNA: TGTGCCAGCAGTGAAGGGGCGGGGAGCTCCTACGAGCAGTACTTC; CDR3 protein: CASSEGAGSSYEQYF
V gene: TRBV24-1; D gene: .; J gene: TRBJ1-1; clone size: medium-sized; CDR3 DNA: TGTGCCACCAGGGGGACCGCCTACACTGAAGCTTTCTTT; CDR3 protein: CATRGTAYTEAFF
V gene: TRBV18; D gene: .; J gene: TRBJ2-1; clone size: large; CDR3 DNA: TGTGCCAGCTCACCATCGGAGGGGGACTGGCAGTTCTTC; CDR3 protein: CASSPSEGDWQFF
V gene: TRBV7-8; D gene: TRBD2; J gene: TRBJ2-1; clone size: medium-sized; CDR3 DNA: TGTGCCAGCAGCACATGGCCTCGCGGCGGGGGGGCCGATGAGCAGTTCTTC; CDR3 protein: CASSTWPRGGGADEQFF
V gene: TRBV2; D gene: .; J gene: TRBJ1-2; clone size: medium-sized; CDR3 DNA: TGTGCCAGCAGTGATGAGTTGGGGCACTATGGCTACACCTTC; CDR3 protein: CASSDELGHYGYTF
V gene: TRBV6-5; D gene: .; J gene: TRBJ2-2; clone size: large; CDR3 DNA: TGTGCCAGCACCGAGACTGGGACCGGGGAGCTGTTTTTT; CDR3 protein: CASTETGTGELFF
V gene: TRBV12-3/TRBV12-4; D gene: .; J gene: TRBJ1-1; clone size: large; CDR3 DNA: TGTGCCAGCAGTTTAGGGCGTAGTATGAACACTGAAGCTTTCTTT; CDR3 protein: CASSLGRSMNTEAFF
V gene: TRBV7-2; D gene: TRBD2; J gene: TRBJ2-5; clone size: .; CDR3 DNA: TGTGCCAGCAGCTTGACTAGCGGGGAGGAGACCCAGTACTTC; CDR3 protein: CASSLTSGEETQYF
V gene: TRBV4-1; D gene: .; J gene: TRBJ1-2; clone size: large; CDR3 DNA: TGCGCCAGCAGCCAAGAAGCGCACAGGAACTATGGCTACACCTTC; CDR3 protein: CASSQEAHRNYGYTF
V gene: TRBV6-2/TRBV6-3; D gene: .; J gene: TRBJ2-4; clone size: large; CDR3 DNA: TGTGCCAGCAGTTACTTGGGTGGGGTGACCAAAAACATTCAGTACTTC; CDR3 protein: CASSYLGGVTKNIQYF
V gene: TRBV14; D gene: .; J gene: TRBJ2-1; clone size: large; CDR3 DNA: TGTGCCAGCAGCCAAGATCTAATAAACAATGAGCAGTTCTTC; CDR3 protein: CASSQDLINNEQFF
V gene: TRBV15; D gene: .; J gene: TRBJ2-3; clone size: large; CDR3 DNA: TGTGCCACCCAGGGGGGAGACACAGATACGCAGTATTTT; CDR3 protein: CATQGGDTDTQYF
V gene: TRBV3-1; D gene: .; J gene: TRBJ2-1; clone size: medium-sized; CDR3 DNA: TGTGCCAGCAGCCCCCGACCGACAGCTTTTGGTGAGCAGTTCTTC; CDR3 protein: CASSPRPTAFGEQFF
V gene: TRBV9; D gene: TRBD1; J gene: TRBJ2-7; clone size: .; CDR3 DNA: TGTGCCAGCAGCGCCCAGACAGGGGGCAGCATGTACGAGCAGTACTTC; CDR3 protein: CASSAQTGGSMYEQYF
V gene: TRBV7-2; D gene: TRBD2; J gene: TRBJ2-7; clone size: large; CDR3 DNA: TGTGCCAGCAGCTTAGCTTCGTGGGCTAGCGGGAGTAAGGACTACGAGCAGTACTTC; CDR3 protein: CASSLASWASGSKDYEQYF
V gene: TRBV4-1; D gene: TRBD1; J gene: TRBJ1-1; clone size: .; CDR3 DNA: TGCGCCAGCAGCATACGAATGCCGGGACAGCGGAACACTGAAGCTTTCTTT; CDR3 protein: CASSIRMPGQRNTEAFF
V gene: TRBV10-3; D gene: .; J gene: TRBJ2-5; clone size: large; CDR3 DNA: TGTGCCATCAGTGAGTTTCAAGAGACCCAGTACTTC; CDR3 protein: CAISEFQETQYF
V gene: TRBV5-6; D gene: .; J gene: TRBJ1-1; clone size: few; CDR3 DNA: TGTGCCAGCAGCTTGGAAGGGTACGGGACGCCGGCTGAAGCTTTCTTT; CDR3 protein: CASSLEGYGTPAEAFF
V gene: TRBV7-9; D gene: .; J gene: TRBJ1-2; clone size: .; CDR3 DNA: TGTGCCAGCAGCCCCCGGACAGACATCTATGGCTACACCTTC; CDR3 protein: CASSPRTDIYGYTF
V gene: TRBV7-2; D gene: .; J gene: TRBJ1-1; clone size: .; CDR3 DNA: TGTGCCAGCAGCTTAGCGGGGACGACTTGGACTGAAGCTTTCTTT; CDR3 protein: CASSLAGTTWTEAFF
V gene: TRBV3-1; D gene: .; J gene: TRBJ2-7; clone size: .; CDR3 DNA: TGTGCCAGCAGCCCCAACAGGGTCTACGAGCAGTACTTC; CDR3 protein: CASSPNRVYEQYF
V gene: TRBV5-1; D gene: .; J gene: TRBJ1-1; clone size: .; CDR3 DNA: TGCGCCAGCAGCTTGGATGGGGTAGGGGCTGAAGCTTTCTTT; CDR3 protein: CASSLDGVGAEAFF
V gene: TRBV29-1; D gene: .; J gene: TRBJ1-1; clone size: large; CDR3 DNA: TGCAGCGTTAGGGGGGGGGCGATTAACACTGAAGCTTTCTTT; CDR3 protein: CSVRGGAINTEAFF
V gene: TRBV5-1; D gene: .; J gene: TRBJ2-7; clone size: once; CDR3 DNA: TGCGCCAGCAGCCCGCAACAAGGGGGTCCCTACGAGCAGTACTTC; CDR3 protein: CASSPQQGGPYEQYF
V gene: TRBV7-2; D gene: TRBD1; J gene: TRBJ1-1; clone size: .; CDR3 DNA: TGTGCCAGCAGTCGACCCGGGACAGGAAAAGAAGCTTTCTTT; CDR3 protein: CASSRPGTGKEAFF
V gene: TRBV6-5; D gene: .; J gene: TRBJ1-2; clone size: medium-sized; CDR3 DNA: TGTGCCAGCACCGACGGGCGGTTCGACTATGGCTACACCTTC; CDR3 protein: CASTDGRFDYGYTF
V gene: TRBV12-3/TRBV12-4; D gene: .; J gene: TRBJ2-3; clone size: .; CDR3 DNA: TGTGCCAGCAGCACAGATACGCAGTATTTT; CDR3 protein: CASSTDTQYF
V gene: TRBV21-1; D gene: .; J gene: TRBJ2-1; clone size: medium-sized; CDR3 DNA: TGTGCCAGCAGCAGAACTGGACAGGGGAGTTTGTTCGGGACTAGCGGTTCCTACAATGAGCAGTTCTTC; CDR3 protein: CASSRTGQGSLFGTSGSYNEQFF
V gene: TRBV20-1; D gene: TRBD2; J gene: TRBJ2-5; clone size: .; CDR3 DNA: TGCAGTGCTGCGGGAGGAGGGCAAGAGACCCAGTACTTC; CDR3 protein: CSAAGGGQETQYF
V gene: TRBV7-2; D gene: .; J gene: TRBJ2-5; clone size: .; CDR3 DNA: TGTGCCAGCACCCGAGCCAGTGAAGAGACCCAGTACTTC; CDR3 protein: CASTRASEETQYF
V gene: TRBV18; D gene: .; J gene: TRBJ2-5; clone size: medium-sized; CDR3 DNA: TGTGCCAGCTCACGCCCGGCCATCTTTGCAGAGACCCAGTACTTC; CDR3 protein: CASSRPAIFAETQYF
V gene: TRBV9; D gene: TRBD1; J gene: TRBJ1-1; clone size: large; CDR3 DNA: TGTGCCAGCAGCCAGGGACAGGGCACTGAAGCTTTCTTT; CDR3 protein: CASSQGQGTEAFF
V gene: TRBV5-6; D gene: .; J gene: TRBJ2-1; clone size: .; CDR3 DNA: TGTGCCAGCAGCCCGGGTGGGAGCTCCTACAATGAGCAGTTCTTC; CDR3 protein: CASSPGGSSYNEQFF
V gene: TRBV4-2; D gene: TRBD2; J gene: TRBJ2-1; clone size: .; CDR3 DNA: TGTGCCAGCAGCCAAGCTAGCGGGGGGGCCAATGAGCAGTTCTTC; CDR3 protein: CASSQASGGANEQFF
V gene: TRBV4-3; D gene: TRBD1; J gene: TRBJ2-7; clone size: large; CDR3 DNA: TGCGCCAGCAGCCCACAGGGGACCCAGGTTATCTACGAGCAGTACTTC; CDR3 protein: CASSPQGTQVIYEQYF
V gene: TRBV20-1; D gene: TRBD2; J gene: TRBJ2-5; clone size: .; CDR3 DNA: TGCAGTCCAAGGACTAGCGGGGGGCAAGAGACCCAGTACTTC; CDR3 protein: CSPRTSGGQETQYF
V gene: TRBV6-2/TRBV6-3; D gene: TRBD2; J gene: TRBJ2-3; clone size: medium-sized; CDR3 DNA: TGTGCCAGCAGCCTGACTAGCGTACAAAGCACAGATACGCAGTATTTT; CDR3 protein: CASSLTSVQSTDTQYF
V gene: TRBV12-3/TRBV12-4; D gene: .; J gene: TRBJ2-3; clone size: few; CDR3 DNA: TGTGCCAGCAGTTTGGGCGGGGTAGGGGATACGCAGTATTTT; CDR3 protein: CASSLGGVGDTQYF
V gene: TRBV12-3/TRBV12-4; D gene: TRBD1; J gene: TRBJ2-7; clone size: .; CDR3 DNA: TGTGCCAGCAGTGAAGGGACAGGGTTCTACGAGCAGTACTTC; CDR3 protein: CASSEGTGFYEQYF